The rows below give T cell receptor beta chains drawn from one sample of a study of shared clonotypes between healthy human individuals. The protocol was immunoSEQ multiplex PCR, while the TCRdb copy is restricted to in-frame clones and leaves out a portion. The sample has 800,000 to 950,000 clones, about 96% seen once. The sequencing sample was made of naive CD8+ T cells sorted from blood. These receptors all stem from a man between 25 and 39 years old in good health. The CDR3 runs from the conserved cysteine through the conserved F or W. Fields, in order: D gene, J gene, clone size, V gene, CDR3 protein, CDR3 DNA. A D gene is named only where the DNA matches it firmly. Part of the rows lack a size; the others show once, few, many or a class for expanded clones.

-	TRBJ2-3	-	TRBV9	CASSLPPDTQYF	TGTGCCAGCAGCCTTCCCCCAGATACGCAGTATTTT
-	TRBJ1-2	-	TRBV11-2	CASSPGLGSNYGYTF	TGTGCCAGCAGCCCGGGGCTGGGGTCTAACTATGGCTACACCTTC
-	TRBJ2-5	-	TRBV29-1	CSVEWETQYF	TGCAGCGTTGAGTGGGAGACCCAGTACTTC
TRBD1	TRBJ2-1	-	TRBV6-1	CASSEPSGTGVYNEQFF	TGTGCCAGCAGTGAACCCTCCGGGACAGGCGTTTACAATGAGCAGTTCTTC
TRBD2	TRBJ2-1	-	TRBV29-1	CSVDPLAGGYNEQFF	TGCAGCGTTGACCCGCTAGCGGGAGGTTACAATGAGCAGTTCTTC
TRBD1	TRBJ1-1	-	TRBV4-1	CASSQRQGLNTEAFF	TGCGCCAGCAGCCAAAGACAGGGATTGAACACTGAAGCTTTCTTT
-	TRBJ1-3	-	TRBV9	CASSPTGSGNTIYF	TGTGCCAGCAGCCCAACAGGGTCTGGAAACACCATATATTTT
TRBD2	TRBJ2-7	-	TRBV28	CASRTPTSISYEQYF	TGTGCCAGCAGAACCCCGACTAGCATTTCCTACGAGCAGTACTTC
TRBD2	TRBJ2-1	-	TRBV7-6	CASSLDSVLAVYNEQFF	TGTGCCAGCAGCTTAGACTCCGTACTAGCGGTCTACAATGAGCAGTTCTTC
-	TRBJ1-2	-	TRBV27	CASSSIQGGYGYTF	TGTGCCAGCAGTTCGATACAGGGCGGCTATGGCTACACCTTC
TRBD2	TRBJ2-1	-	TRBV9	CASSGSGTKFF	TGTGCCAGCAGCGGCTCCGGGACTAAGTTCTTC
TRBD1	TRBJ2-1	-	TRBV5-1	CASSAGTGEYNEQFF	TGCGCCAGCAGCGCCGGGACAGGGGAATACAATGAGCAGTTCTTC
-	TRBJ2-1	-	TRBV6-5	CASSFGPDDTYNEQFF	TGTGCCAGCAGTTTCGGGCCAGATGACACCTACAATGAGCAGTTCTTC
TRBD1	TRBJ1-1	-	TRBV7-9	CASSWDRAEAFF	TGTGCCAGCAGCTGGGACAGGGCTGAAGCTTTCTTT
TRBD1	TRBJ2-5	-	TRBV14	CASSKRDRGSQETQYF	TGTGCCAGCAGCAAGCGGGACAGGGGTTCCCAAGAGACCCAGTACTTC
TRBD1	TRBJ2-7	-	TRBV28	CASLGTGDGEQYF	TGTGCCAGCTTGGGGACAGGGGATGGGGAGCAGTACTTC
-	TRBJ2-1	-	TRBV6-4	CASSPFQAPTSQHNEQFF	TGTGCCAGCAGTCCGTTTCAGGCTCCGACAAGCCAGCACAATGAGCAGTTCTTC
-	TRBJ1-1	-	TRBV7-9	CASSLAGAEAFF	TGTGCCAGCAGCTTAGCAGGAGCTGAAGCTTTCTTT
-	TRBJ2-1	-	TRBV7-2	CASSLGLGWDEQFF	TGTGCCAGCAGCCTTGGGTTGGGCTGGGATGAGCAGTTCTTC
TRBD1	TRBJ1-1	-	TRBV6-5	CASSYRITGGLTEAFF	TGTGCCAGCAGTTACAGAATTACAGGGGGCCTCACTGAAGCTTTCTTT
-	TRBJ2-3	-	TRBV11-2	CASSLGIGTDTQYF	TGTGCCAGCAGCTTAGGGATTGGAACAGATACGCAGTATTTT
-	TRBJ1-5	-	TRBV30	CAWREGRGLDPQHF	TGTGCCTGGAGAGAAGGCCGAGGTTTGGATCCCCAGCATTTT
TRBD2	TRBJ2-2	-	TRBV14	CASSQERERFVDTGELFF	TGTGCCAGCAGCCAAGAGCGGGAGAGGTTCGTCGACACCGGGGAGCTGTTTTTT
-	TRBJ2-3	-	TRBV10-2	CAILDYPTDTQYF	TGCGCCATCCTGGACTACCCCACAGATACGCAGTATTTT
-	TRBJ2-7	-	TRBV9	CASSGYSGLLDEQYF	TGTGCCAGCAGCGGATATAGCGGACTTTTGGACGAGCAGTACTTC
TRBD2	TRBJ2-5	-	TRBV5-1	CASSLESSGLQETQYF	TGCGCCAGCAGCTTGGAGTCTAGCGGGTTACAAGAGACCCAGTACTTC
TRBD1	TRBJ2-5	-	TRBV5-4	CASSLGGTAEMAQYF	TGTGCCAGCAGCTTGGGGGGGACAGCTGAAATGGCCCAGTACTTC
-	TRBJ1-2	-	TRBV4-3	CASSQGASGRGYTF	TGCGCCAGCAGCCAGGGAGCTTCGGGACGTGGCTACACCTTC
-	TRBJ2-1	-	TRBV2	CASSEARGNYNEQFF	TGTGCCAGCAGTGAAGCGAGGGGGAATTACAATGAGCAGTTCTTC
TRBD2	TRBJ2-5	once	TRBV5-4	CASSLAGGPREETQYF	TGTGCCAGCAGTCTGGCGGGAGGGCCGAGAGAAGAGACCCAGTACTTC
-	TRBJ2-5	-	TRBV7-8	CASSSEGMEETQYF	TGTGCCAGCAGTTCCGAGGGGATGGAAGAGACCCAGTACTTC
-	TRBJ2-7	-	TRBV4-1	CASSHTPGTPTYEQYF	TGCGCCAGCAGCCATACCCCGGGGACTCCCACCTACGAGCAGTACTTC
-	TRBJ2-1	-	TRBV9	CASSVSLGGPEQFF	TGTGCCAGCAGCGTAAGTCTCGGGGGCCCTGAGCAGTTCTTC
TRBD1	TRBJ2-7	-	TRBV27	CASSLRSGGNEQYF	TGTGCCAGCAGTTTAAGGTCAGGGGGCAACGAGCAGTACTTC
TRBD1	TRBJ2-7	once	TRBV5-1	CASSPGTETYEQYF	TGCGCCAGCAGCCCAGGGACAGAGACCTACGAGCAGTACTTC
-	TRBJ2-3	-	TRBV10-3	CAISDVGHTDTQYF	TGTGCCATCAGTGATGTCGGGCACACAGATACGCAGTATTTT
-	TRBJ2-7	-	TRBV30	CAWNRDLTYEQYF	TGTGCCTGGAATCGGGACTTAACCTACGAGCAGTACTTC
-	TRBJ2-1	-	TRBV7-2	CASSLAPSGMGDEQFF	TGTGCCAGCAGCTTAGCGCCGTCGGGGATGGGGGATGAGCAGTTCTTC
TRBD2	TRBJ2-1	-	TRBV6-1	CASRASGRYNEQFF	TGTGCCAGCAGGGCTAGCGGGAGATACAATGAGCAGTTCTTC
-	TRBJ2-7	-	TRBV4-2	CASSQDLAYEQYF	TGTGCCAGCAGCCAAGATTTGGCCTACGAGCAGTACTTC